Reported below is one T cell receptor (beta chain). Germline CDR1 MDHEN, CDR2 SYDVKM. CDR3 length: 16 amino acids. The V and J ends lost 2 bases and 2 bases respectively, with 13 bases between them. In the PCR, 60 Vbeta and 13 Jbeta primers were used. Method: immunoSEQ multiplex PCR; TCRdb's copy keeps in-frame clones and lacks some. The table includes about 140,000 clones, approximately 80% detected once. The data originate from a study of cytomegalovirus exposure and HLA in healthy donors. Sequencing was done on a sample of PBMCs. This sequence joins TRBV28 and TRBJ1-5; D gene uncertain. The sequence derives from a female donor in good health and CMV-seropositive. The CDR3 spells CASSLIVGSRNQPQHF. For the CDR3, the DNA is TGTGCCAGCAGTTTAATTGTGGGCAGCCGCAATCAGCCCCAGCATTTT.